This TCR beta chain was captured by sequencing in a study of early T cells in non-severe SARS-CoV-2 infection. Unique molecular identifier tags were affixed to discrete cDNA molecules. Each CDR3 protein gets one entry after TCRdb re-called the 5' RACE reads with MiXCR. The data hold about 48,000 distinct CDR3 sequences, with around 9.5% observed a single time. The table lists this clonotype with a few counts. The clonotype originates from an adult who was a healthcare worker with PCR-confirmed SARS-CoV-2 infection or an uninfected control (not recorded which). Sequenced sample: whole blood.

In nucleotides, the CDR3 is TGTGCCAGCAGTAGGCTAGGGGACAGGGCTTTAGGTACGCAGTATTTT. It encodes CASSRLGDRALGTQYF. This sequence joins TRBV6-1 and TRBJ2-3; 9 positions match TRBD1. The V segment lost 5 bases and the J segment 8 bases; nucleotides outside the gene matches: 14. The CDR3 consists of 16 residues. CDR1 and CDR2 from the germline V gene are MNHNS and SASEGT.